These 21 T cell receptor beta chains were all obtained from the same sample, sequenced in a study of blood T cell repertoires in COVID-19. The protocol was immunoSEQ multiplex PCR, while the TCRdb copy is restricted to in-frame clones and leaves out a portion. The sample holds about 400,000 clones, roughly 86% seen once. Sample: PBMCs or T cells enriched from blood (not recorded which). The origin of the receptors is a woman aged 40 to 55 with acute COVID-19.

The V gene is TRBV6-5, the J gene TRBJ2-1; the D is unclear. V was clipped by 8 bases and J by 0 bases, with 8 bases between them. The CDR3 sequence is 13 residues long. Per germline, CDR1 MNHEY and CDR2 SVGAGI. The CDR3 nucleotides read TGTGCCAGCTGCGTTAGCTCCTACAATGAGCAGTTCTTC. The encoded protein is CASCVSSYNEQFF.

The chain carries TRBV2 and TRBJ2-5, with 7 nucleotides matching TRBD2. CDR1 is SNHLY, CDR2 FYNNEI, per germline. The CDR3 has 18 amino acids. Losses at the gene ends were 5 bases for V and 3 bases for J; bases not matched to a gene: 18. The CDR3, as DNA: TGTGCCAGCAGTTCCCGTCGTTACCCGCTAGCGGAAGAAGAGACCCAGTACTTC. Encoded protein: CASSSRRYPLAEEETQYF.

The J gene is TRBJ1-1, the V gene TRBV30, with D perhaps TRBD1 (5 bases). The ends were cut back, 1 base at V and 6 bases at J, with 12 bases in the middle. The germline CDR1 and CDR2 sequences are GTSNPN and SVGIG (reference sequence). This CDR3 is 13 amino acids long. CDR3 amino acids: CAWSGREGSEAFF. CDR3 bases: TGTGCCTGGAGTGGCAGGGAAGGATCTGAAGCTTTCTTT.

The chain couples TRBV2 to TRBJ2-2; D not resolved. Germline lookup yields CDR1 SNHLY and CDR2 FYNNEI. The V end lost 8 bases, the J end lost 4 bases, and 20 bases lay between the germline ends. The CDR3 is made up of 16 amino acids. DNA of the CDR3: TGTGCCAGCCATAGTGACCTCTCGAGAGGCACCGGGGAGCTGTTTTTT. Translated, it gives CASHSDLSRGTGELFF.

The chain is built from TRBV4-1 and TRBJ2-2; TRBD2 aligns across 11 bases. With 1 base clipped from V and 2 bases from J, the junction kept 3 bases outside the gene matches. Germline assignment: CDR1 MGHRA and CDR2 YSYEKL. The length of the CDR3 is 17 residues. CDR3 nucleotides: TGCGCCAGCAGCCAAGCCCTAGCGGGGGGAAACACCGGGGAGCTGTTTTTT. It is translated as CASSQALAGGNTGELFF.

The chain couples TRBV20-1 to TRBJ1-4; weak D call: TRBD1 (6 bases). This CDR3 region has 13 residues. CDR1 is DFQATT and CDR2 is SNEGSKA in the germline V gene (reference sequence). Trimming pared 3 bases from V and 8 bases from J, leaving 13 bases between. CDR3 amino acids: CSASNRVGEKLFF. As DNA, the CDR3 is TGCAGTGCTAGTAACAGGGTAGGAGAAAAACTGTTTTTT.

The rearrangement links TRBV27 to TRBJ2-3, with TRBD1 as a possible D gene (6 bases). CDR1 is MNHEY, CDR2 SMNVEV, per germline (reference sequence). Trimming shortened V by 5 bases and J by 3 bases, and 9 bases separated the two germline ends. CDR3 length equals 13 residues. For the CDR3, the DNA is TGTGCCAGCAGTATCACAGGGACAGATACGCAGTATTTT. Translation gives CASSITGTDTQYF.

This clone has just a few counts. This sample includes further DNA sequences coding for the same CDR3. The rearrangement uses TRBV5-1 and TRBJ2-7, with a possible D match to TRBD2 (6 bases). The CDR3 is made up of 14 amino acids. Per the germline V gene, CDR1 is SGHRS and CDR2 is YFSETQ. Trimming left V 0 bases short and J 1 base short, with 8 bases between. CDR3 bases: TGCGCCAGCAGCTTGGTGGCGGGGTCCTACGAGCAGTACTTC. Translation gives CASSLVAGSYEQYF.

The V and J genes are TRBV3-1 (or the pseudogene TRBV3-2) and TRBJ2-3; 10 nucleotides line up with TRBD2. The V segment lost 6 bases and the J segment 1 base; nucleotides outside the gene matches: 4. This CDR3 has 15 amino acids. Germline loops: CDR1 LGHDT, CDR2 YNNKEL (reference sequence). In DNA form, the CDR3 reads TGTGCCAGCAGTCGTACTAGCGGGGGCACAGATACGCAGTATTTT. Amino acid sequence: CASSRTSGGTDTQYF.

V gene TRBV6-2 or TRBV6-3 combines with J gene TRBJ1-2, with D unresolved. This CDR3 is built from 18 residues. Trimming removed 1 base at V and 8 bases at J, with 26 bases between. Looked up from germline, CDR1 is MNHEY and CDR2 is SVGEGT. The DNA for the CDR3 is TGTGCCAGCAGTTACTGGCCTGGCCGGGAAAGCGATCTATGGGGCTACACCTTC. This translates into CASSYWPGRESDLWGYTF.

The chain recombines TRBV23-1 with TRBJ1-6, with a possible D match to TRBD1 (5 bases). TRBV23-1 is reported as an ORF; its role is uncertain. Deletions cut 4 bases from V and 11 bases from J, with 12 bases between. There are 13 residues in the CDR3. CDR3 bases: TGCGCCAGCAGTCGTCCAGGGTGGGCACCCCTCCACTTT. Its protein is CASSRPGWAPLHF.

This chain connects TRBV7-9 to TRBJ2-6; the D gene is possibly TRBD1 (5 bases). CDR1 SEHNR and CDR2 FQNEAQ come from the germline V gene (reference sequence). The CDR3 is made up of 19 amino acids. The V end was cut by 3 bases, the J end by 5 bases, with 23 bases between. The CDR3 here is CASSFLGAPISSWANVLTF. CDR3 DNA: TGTGCCAGCAGCTTTCTAGGGGCTCCTATAAGTAGCTGGGCCAACGTCCTGACTTTC.

This chain links TRBV20-1 with TRBJ2-7; D is perhaps TRBD2 (5 bases). CDR1 is DFQATT and CDR2 is SNEGSKA in the germline V gene (reference sequence). The CDR3 has 14 residues. Trimming removed 3 bases at V and 1 base at J, with 13 bases between. The CDR3: CSASDPSRSYEQYF. The CDR3 nucleotides are TGCAGTGCTAGTGATCCTAGCCGATCCTACGAGCAGTACTTC.

This clone was found a few times. J is TRBJ2-7 and V is TRBV15, with D possibly being TRBD2 (6 bases). CDR1 and CDR2 (germline): LNHNV, YYDKDF (reference sequence). This CDR3 has 16 residues. The germline V and J ends were trimmed by 0 bases and 2 bases, with 14 bases remaining between them. The CDR3 DNA sequence: TGTGCCACCAGCAGAGAGGCTGCGGGGACGACCTACGAGCAGTACTTC. Its translation: CATSREAAGTTYEQYF.

The chain has TRBV7-8 and TRBJ2-3, with D maybe TRBD1 (7 bases). CDR3 size: 16 residues. V dropped 5 bases and J dropped 1 base, with 16 bases sitting between them. CDR1 SGHVS and CDR2 FQNEAQ come from the germline V gene. This CDR3 is CASSVLPRGGTDTQYF. CDR3 nucleotides: TGTGCCAGCAGCGTACTCCCCAGGGGGGGCACAGATACGCAGTATTTT.

The chain couples TRBV5-1 to TRBJ1-1; 10 bases are shared with TRBD1. Germline V gene lookup returns CDR1 SGHRS and CDR2 YFSETQ. V was pared by 4 bases and J by 4 bases, with 7 bases of the junction left unmatched. The CDR3 sequence is 15 residues long. The CDR3: CASSPRDRGGTEAFF. CDR3 bases: TGCGCCAGCAGCCCCCGGGACAGGGGTGGCACTGAAGCTTTCTTT. Full variable domain (missing parts from reference TRBV5-1 and TRBJ1-1): KAGVTQTPRYLIKTRGQQVTLSCSPISGHRSVSWYQQTPGQGLQFLFEYFSETQRNKGNFPGRFSGRQFSNSRSEMNVSTLELGDSALYLCASSPRDRGGTEAFFGQGTRLTVV.

The chain has TRBV3-1 (or the pseudogene TRBV3-2) and TRBJ1-2, with D maybe TRBD1 (6 bases). The V and J ends lost 3 bases and 7 bases respectively, with 15 bases between them. Germline CDR1 and CDR2: LGHDT and YNNKEL (reference sequence). This CDR3 is 14 amino acids long. DNA of the CDR3: TGTGCCAGCAGCCATCAGGGGATGAAGAGTGGCTACACCTTC. Protein: CASSHQGMKSGYTF.

The rearrangement uses TRBV5-8 and TRBJ1-5, with D uncertain. CDR1 and CDR2 (germline): SGHTS, YDEGEE. The CDR3 is made up of 15 amino acids. The CDR3 nucleotides read TGTGCGGCTCCCCTCGGGGAGATTGGCAATCAGCCCCAGCATTTT. Its protein is CAAPLGEIGNQPQHF. The full variable domain, with the rest looked up from reference TRBV5-8 and TRBJ1-5, is EAGVTQSPTHLIKTRGQQATLRCSPISGHTSVYWYQQALGLGLQFLLWYDEGEERNRGNFPPRFSGRQFPNYSSELNVNALELEDSALYLCAAPLGEIGNQPQHFGDGTRLSIL.

This chain joins TRBV6-2 or TRBV6-3 and TRBJ2-7; D is perhaps TRBD1 (5 bases). CDR3 length: 11 residues. V shed 2 bases and J shed 8 bases, with 7 bases lying between them. Germline V gene lookup returns CDR1 MNHEY and CDR2 SVGEGT. The DNA of the CDR3 is TGTGCCAGCAGTTACGGGGCGCAGCAGTACTTC. Its translation is CASSYGAQQYF.

V gene TRBV5-6 combines with J gene TRBJ1-1; TRBD1 aligns across 9 bases. The length of the CDR3 is 16 residues. In germline, CDR1 is SGHDT, CDR2 YYEEEE. V shed 4 bases and J 6 bases; nucleotides not matched to a gene: 13. The chain's CDR3 is CASSHDYRGRRAEAFF. CDR3 DNA sequence: TGTGCCAGCAGCCACGATTACAGGGGGCGAAGGGCTGAAGCTTTCTTT.

The chain recombines TRBV15 with TRBJ2-2; 11 nucleotides match TRBD1. CDR3 length: 17 amino acids. Per germline, CDR1 LNHNV and CDR2 YYDKDF (reference sequence). J gave up 7 bases and V 5 bases, and 12 bases lay outside the gene matches. This chain's CDR3 is CATSHNFRTGGNGELFF. The CDR3 DNA is TGTGCCACCAGCCATAACTTCCGGACAGGGGGCAACGGGGAGCTGTTTTTT.